What follows are 24 T cell receptor beta chains derived from one specimen sequenced in a study of OX40 agonist ivuxolimab in advanced cancers. The assay was immunoSEQ multiplex PCR, and TCRdb's table has in-frame clones only and misses some. This table has approximately 28,000 clones, roughly 84% appearing once. Specimen: CD4+ or CD8+ T cells sorted from blood, collected in a trial of the OX40 agonist ivuxolimab. The receptor set was obtained from an adult with an advanced solid tumor such as melanoma, head and neck, liver or kidney cancer.

The chain joins TRBV6-1 to TRBJ2-7; D not resolved. V lost 7 bases, J lost 3 bases, and 13 bases lay in between. The CDR3 covers 13 residues. Germline CDR1 MNHNS, CDR2 SASEGT. The DNA for the CDR3 is TGTGCCAGCAAGGGCAGGCCGCTCTACGAGCAGTACTTC. Amino acids: CASKGRPLYEQYF.

This chain joins TRBV2 and TRBJ2-3; perhaps D is TRBD1 or TRBD2 (6 bases each). CDR1 SNHLY and CDR2 FYNNEI come from the germline V gene. Trimming left V 2 bases short and J 5 bases short, with 14 bases between. There are 15 residues in the CDR3. The CDR3 reads CASSEWGRGGDTQYF. The DNA of the CDR3 is TGTGCCAGCAGTGAATGGGGCAGGGGAGGAGATACGCAGTATTTT. Full variable domain (remainder filled in from reference TRBV2 and TRBJ2-3): EPEVTQTPSHQVTQMGQEVILRCVPISNHLYFYWYRQILGQKVEFLVSFYNNEISEKSEIFDDQFSVERPDGSNFTLKIRSTKLEDSAMYFCASSEWGRGGDTQYFGPGTRLTVL.

In regard to this clone: Other DNA variants within this sample encode the same CDR3. This chain joins TRBV9 and TRBJ1-5; TRBD1 might be the D (5 bases). The germline gives CDR1 SGDLS, CDR2 YYNGEE. V lost 3 bases, J lost 4 bases, and 11 bases lay in between. The CDR3 sequence is 14 residues long. CDR3 in amino acids: CASSGDGFNQPQHF. DNA of the CDR3: TGTGCCAGCAGCGGGGACGGCTTTAATCAGCCCCAGCATTTT.

This clone is termed medium-sized (0.01 to 0.1%). Other DNA sequences in the sample encode the same CDR3. J is TRBJ2-7 and V is TRBV30; weak D call: TRBD1 (5 bases). The CDR3 is 13 amino acids. Per germline, CDR1 GTSNPN and CDR2 SVGIG (reference sequence). V lost 0 bases and J lost 3, with 9 bases in between. The CDR3 region has the DNA TGTGCCTGGAGTGTATCAGGGAACTACGAGCAGTACTTC. Its protein product is CAWSVSGNYEQYF.

The chain has TRBV4-3 and TRBJ2-2, with TRBD2 matching over 12 bases. The CDR3 spans 17 residues. CDR1 LGHNA and CDR2 YSLEER come from the germline V gene. V lost 4 bases, J lost 2 bases, and 5 bases stayed unmatched. The DNA for the CDR3 is TGCGCCAGCAGCCCAGGCGGACTAGCGGGAAACACCGGGGAGCTGTTTTTT. Protein product: CASSPGGLAGNTGELFF.

This chain links TRBV5-6 with TRBJ2-7; D may be TRBD2 (6 bases). V lost 0 bases and J lost 4, with 17 bases in between. The germline V gene encodes CDR1 SGHDT and CDR2 YYEEEE. This CDR3 has 16 residues. The CDR3, as DNA: TGTGCCAGCAGCTTGGCCGAATGGGGGGAGAGTTACGAGCAGTACTTC. Residues: CASSLAEWGESYEQYF.

J is TRBJ1-4 and V is TRBV27; D unresolved. The CDR3 length is 12 residues. From germline, CDR1 is MNHEY and CDR2 SMNVEV (reference sequence). Trimming took 6 bases from V and 8 from J, leaving 10 bases between them. Here the CDR3 reads CASRDHREKLFF. The CDR3 DNA reads as TGTGCCAGCAGAGACCATCGGGAAAAACTGTTTTTT.

This clone was observed a handful of times. The chain employs TRBV11-3 and TRBJ2-5, with 10 bases matching TRBD2. CDR1 is SGHNT and CDR2 is YENEEA in the germline V gene. The CDR3 has 19 residues. With 1 base clipped from V and 5 bases from J, the junction kept 16 bases outside the gene matches. CDR3 amino acids: CASSLGFRLAGDPGETQYF. The DNA for the CDR3 is TGTGCCAGCAGCTTAGGTTTCCGGCTAGCGGGAGACCCAGGGGAGACCCAGTACTTC.

The chain carries TRBV9 and TRBJ1-2; no firm D call. V lost 1 base, J lost 6 bases, and 10 bases lay in between. Germline V gene sequence: CDR1 SGDLS, CDR2 YYNGEE. The CDR3 runs to 13 residues. The CDR3, as DNA: TGTGCCAGCAGCGTACCGGGAATGGATGGCTACACCTTC. This gives the protein CASSVPGMDGYTF.

This clone was detected only a few times. The chain has TRBV2 and TRBJ2-6; D is ambiguous. This CDR3 region has 13 residues. Germline CDR1 is SNHLY and CDR2 is FYNNEI. V lost 6 bases and J 4 bases, leaving 7 bases between the germline ends. The CDR3, as DNA: TGTGCCAGCAGGGGATCCGGGGCCAACGTCCTGACTTTC. It yields the protein CASRGSGANVLTF. Based on the CDR3 plus reference TRBV2 and TRBJ2-6, the full variable domain is EPEVTQTPSHQVTQMGQEVILRCVPISNHLYFYWYRQILGQKVEFLVSFYNNEISEKSEIFDDQFSVERPDGSNFTLKIRSTKLEDSAMYFCASRGSGANVLTFGAGSRLTVL.

This clone was counted a few times. The gene calls are TRBV7-9 and TRBJ2-7; D is unresolved. The V gene lost 2 bases and the J gene lost 2 bases, with 10 bases spanning the gap. The CDR3 extends over 14 amino acids. Per the germline V gene, CDR1 is SEHNR and CDR2 is FQNEAQ (reference sequence). The CDR3 DNA sequence: TGTGCCAGCAGCTTAATTGGCTCAACCTACGAGCAGTACTTC. Its translation is CASSLIGSTYEQYF.

The V and J genes are TRBV4-3 and TRBJ2-1; D ambiguous. Germline CDR1 LGHNA, CDR2 YSLEER. The CDR3 covers 16 residues. With 2 bases removed from V and 2 bases from J, the gap between germline ends came to 13 bases. As DNA, the CDR3 is TGCGCCAGCAGCCAATCAGCCGGGCTCCCCTACAATGAGCAGTTCTTC. Encoded protein: CASSQSAGLPYNEQFF.

The count of this clone is one. The rearrangement links TRBV11-2 to TRBJ1-1, with TRBD1 matching 8 bases. CDR3 length equals 15 residues. In germline, CDR1 is SGHAT, CDR2 FQNNGV. Trimming cost V 5 bases and J 0 bases; bases outside gene matches: 5. The CDR3 spells CASSVTGAMNTEAFF. CDR3 nucleotides: TGTGCCAGCAGCGTGACAGGGGCAATGAACACTGAAGCTTTCTTT.

This chain uses TRBV6-5 with TRBJ1-2; 9 nucleotides match TRBD1. The germline CDR1 and CDR2 sequences are MNHEY and SVGAGI. The CDR3 loop spans 15 amino acids. Trimming cost V 6 bases and J 1 base; bases outside gene matches: 6. As DNA, the CDR3 is TGTGCCAGCAGGACTTGGGACAGGGATAACTATGGCTACACCTTC. This sequence encodes CASRTWDRDNYGYTF.

The V gene is TRBV28, the J gene TRBJ2-5; D remains ambiguous. This CDR3 has 15 amino acids. V was trimmed by 4 bases and J by 5 bases, leaving 17 bases between them. Germline V CDR1 and CDR2: MDHEN, SYDVKM. CDR3 bases: TGTGCCAGCAGTTACCCCGTCAAGCGCCACGAGACCCAGTACTTC. Translated: CASSYPVKRHETQYF.

The chain recombines TRBV7-3 with TRBJ1-5; D gene ambiguous. Per the germline V gene, CDR1 is SGHTA and CDR2 is FQGTGA. Trimming took off 2 bases at V and 0 bases at J, with 11 bases between the two ends. This CDR3 is 16 amino acids long. CDR3 loop: CASSLWTLYSNQPQHF. The CDR3 DNA sequence: TGTGCCAGCAGCTTATGGACCCTATATAGCAATCAGCCCCAGCATTTT.

The chain uses TRBV7-6 and TRBJ2-3, with D perhaps matching TRBD1 (6 bases). The germline gives CDR1 SGHVS, CDR2 FNYEAQ. Trimming pared 1 base from V and 2 bases from J, leaving 13 bases between. This CDR3 has 16 residues. The CDR3 region is CASSLVPDRLTDTQYF. For the CDR3, the DNA is TGTGCCAGCAGCTTAGTCCCAGACAGGCTCACAGATACGCAGTATTTT.

The rearrangement links TRBV5-5 to TRBJ1-2; 10 bases align to TRBD1. Trimming removed 5 bases from V and 6 bases from J; junction bases left unmatched: 7. The germline V gene encodes CDR1 SGHKS and CDR2 YYEKEE (reference sequence). This CDR3 comprises 14 residues. The DNA of the CDR3 is TGTGCCAGCAGGTCTGCGACAGGGGGCGATGGCTACACCTTC. Translating gives CASRSATGGDGYTF.

The V gene is TRBV29-1, the J gene TRBJ2-1; a possible D gene is TRBD2 (5 bases). Deletions cut 3 bases from V and 5 bases from J, with 14 bases between. The germline V gene encodes CDR1 SQVTM and CDR2 ANQGSEA. The CDR3 is made up of 14 amino acids. CDR3 nucleotides: TGCAGCGTTGAGGGCTGGCTAGCTGACAATGAGCAGTTCTTC. It is translated as CSVEGWLADNEQFF.

J is TRBJ1-1 and V is TRBV10-2; no clear D gene. Trimming left V 7 bases short and J 7 bases short, with 10 bases between. CDR1 is WSHSY, CDR2 SAAADI, per germline. This CDR3 is built from 11 residues. The CDR3: CASTSGSEAFF. In DNA, the CDR3 is TGCGCCAGCACGTCCGGGAGTGAAGCTTTCTTT.

V is TRBV4-1 and J is TRBJ2-1; 7 nucleotides match TRBD1. The CDR3 has 12 amino acids. Germline V gives CDR1 MGHRA, CDR2 YSYEKL. The V and J ends lost 8 bases and 3 bases, in that order; junction bases with no gene match: 1. For the CDR3, the DNA is TGCGCCAGCGGGGACAGCTACAATGAGCAGTTCTTC. Residues: CASGDSYNEQFF.

This clone appeared a single time. V is TRBV28 and J is TRBJ2-5; D is unclear. Trimming cost V 5 bases and J 5 bases, with 15 bases left between them. Germline CDR1 MDHEN, CDR2 SYDVKM. This CDR3 contains 14 residues. In DNA form, the CDR3 reads TGTGCCAGCAGTCTTGTAATAGGCGTGGAGACCCAGTACTTC. The encoded protein is CASSLVIGVETQYF.

This clone appeared a single time. This chain uses TRBV13 with TRBJ1-1; D remains unclear. CDR3 length: 13 amino acids. V lost 1 base to trimming and J lost 1 base, with 4 bases between them. In germline, CDR1 is PRHDT, CDR2 FYEKMQ (reference sequence). CDR3: CASSLVRNTEAFF. The CDR3 DNA reads as TGTGCCAGCAGCTTAGTTCGGAACACTGAAGCTTTCTTT.

This clone was recorded once. The rearrangement uses TRBV13 and TRBJ2-7; a possible D gene is TRBD2 (6 bases). The CDR3 is 16 residues long. CDR1 and CDR2 from the germline V gene are PRHDT and FYEKMQ (reference sequence). Trimming took off 4 bases at V and 1 base at J, with 17 bases between the two ends. Written as DNA, the CDR3 is TGTGCCAGCAGCTCCGCCGGGATTAGCGGATCCTACGAGCAGTACTTC. As protein: CASSSAGISGSYEQYF.